Presented here are 30 T cell receptor beta chains from one specimen sequenced in a study of blood T cell repertoires in COVID-19. The protocol was immunoSEQ multiplex PCR, while the TCRdb copy is restricted to in-frame clones and leaves out a portion. The repertoire consists of about 200,000 clones, with approximately 88% occurring once and the leading ten covering around 25%. Sequencing was done on a sample of peripheral blood. The receptors here all came from a middle-aged man with acute or convalescent COVID-19.

This clone was detected a few times. This sequence joins TRBV19 and TRBJ1-1; 8 bases match TRBD1. This CDR3 has 14 amino acids. CDR1 LNHDA and CDR2 SQIVND come from the germline V gene (reference sequence). The trim removed 5 bases at V and 4 bases at J, leaving 6 bases unmatched. CDR3 bases: TGTGCCAGTAGTCCCCGACAGGGGAGCACTGAAGCTTTCTTT. It encodes CASSPRQGSTEAFF.

The genes are TRBV19 and TRBJ1-3; the D gene is possibly TRBD1 (5 bases). Trimming took 1 base from V and 0 from J, leaving 10 bases between them. There are 16 residues in the CDR3. The V gene's germline CDR1 is LNHDA and CDR2 SQIVND (reference sequence). CDR3 DNA sequence: TGTGCCAGTAGTATAGTGGCGGGACGCTCTGGAAACACCATATATTTT. Protein product: CASSIVAGRSGNTIYF.

The gene calls are TRBV7-9 and TRBJ2-5, with D possibly TRBD2 on 5 matching bases. The CDR3 sequence is 17 residues long. The V end lost 3 bases, the J end lost 2 bases, and 19 bases lay between the germline ends. Germline V gene lookup returns CDR1 SEHNR and CDR2 FQNEAQ (reference sequence). The CDR3 loop reads CASSFPFGEREQETQYF. The DNA of the CDR3 is TGTGCCAGCAGCTTTCCTTTTGGAGAACGGGAACAAGAGACCCAGTACTTC.

The chain couples TRBV19 to TRBJ2-1; TRBD2 might be the D (5 bases). The CDR3 is made up of 14 amino acids. The germline CDR1 and CDR2 sequences are LNHDA and SQIVND (reference sequence). V was cut by 1 base and J by 3 bases, with 7 bases left in between. The chain's CDR3 is CASSIGGNYNEQFF. As DNA, the CDR3 is TGTGCCAGTAGTATAGGAGGGAACTACAATGAGCAGTTCTTC.

The V gene is TRBV6-2 or TRBV6-3, the J gene TRBJ2-6; 10 positions match TRBD1. The V and J ends lost 6 bases and 4 bases, in that order; junction bases with no gene match: 9. Germline CDR1 reads MNHEY; CDR2 reads SVGEGT. The CDR3 spans 17 residues. This chain's CDR3 is CASSRDRGNAGANVLTF. CDR3 sequence (DNA): TGTGCCAGCAGCCGGGACAGGGGTAATGCCGGGGCCAACGTCCTGACTTTC.

This chain links TRBV5-1 with TRBJ1-2; a possible D gene is TRBD1 (6 bases). Germline V CDR1 and CDR2: SGHRS, YFSETQ. This CDR3 region has 13 residues. V was cut by 4 bases and J by 2 bases, with 9 bases left in between. CDR3 nucleotide sequence: TGCGCCAGCAGCGGGGGCGAGAACTATGGCTACACCTTC. It yields the protein CASSGGENYGYTF.

This chain joins TRBV5-4 and TRBJ2-3, with D hard to call. There are 13 residues in the CDR3. Germline CDR1 SGHNT, CDR2 YYREEE (reference sequence). Deletions cut 0 bases from V and 3 bases from J, with 5 bases between. Here the CDR3 reads CASSLERTDTQYF. DNA for the CDR3: TGTGCCAGCAGCTTGGAACGGACAGATACGCAGTATTTT.

This clone has just a few counts. The CDR3 DNA reads TGTGCCAGCAGCTTAGATTCGTACCAGGGCCCCTCTGGAAACACCATATATTTT. This codes for CASSLDSYQGPSGNTIYF. The rearrangement joins TRBV7-2 to TRBJ1-3; the D gene is possibly TRBD1 (5 bases). The CDR3 sequence is 18 residues long. V lost 1 base, J lost 0 bases, and 16 bases lay in between. Germline CDR1 is SGHTA and CDR2 is FQGNSA.

J is TRBJ2-5 and V is TRBV29-1, with 7 bases that match TRBD1. The CDR3 length is 13 residues. CDR1 is SQVTM, CDR2 ANQGSEA, per germline. Trimming took 6 bases from V and 5 from J; bases not matched to a gene: 9. This CDR3 is CSVYRGEGETQYF. The CDR3 DNA reads TGCAGCGTCTACAGGGGCGAGGGGGAGACCCAGTACTTC.

The J gene is TRBJ2-5, the V gene TRBV9; D may be TRBD2 (6 bases). V gave up 3 bases and J gave up 4 bases, with 25 bases separating them. The CDR3 runs 18 residues. Germline V gene sequence: CDR1 SGDLS, CDR2 YYNGEE. CDR3 sequence reads: CASSAPLGGQGPRETQYF. The CDR3 DNA follows: TGTGCCAGCAGCGCCCCCCTTGGAGGGCAGGGTCCGAGAGAGACCCAGTACTTC.

In the case of this clone: The sample carries other DNA sequences with the same CDR3. The chain recombines TRBV5-5 with TRBJ2-2, with 13 bases aligning to TRBD2. This CDR3 contains 18 residues. Germline-derived CDR1 and CDR2 are SGHKS and YYEKEE (reference sequence). J gave up 0 bases and V 0 bases, and 2 bases lay outside the gene matches. CDR3 sequence reads: CASSLGLAGGPNTGELFF. CDR3 sequence (DNA): TGTGCCAGCAGCTTGGGACTAGCGGGAGGCCCGAACACCGGGGAGCTGTTTTTT.

The chain employs TRBV2 and TRBJ1-1, with 11 bases matching TRBD1. Germline values: CDR1 SNHLY, CDR2 FYNNEI. J lost 3 bases, V lost 7 bases, and 7 bases had no gene match. There are 15 residues in the CDR3. The DNA for the CDR3 is TGTGCCAGCATCCGGGGACAGGGGGTCGACACTGAAGCTTTCTTT. Amino acid sequence: CASIRGQGVDTEAFF.

The chain has TRBV11-2 and TRBJ2-2; the D gene is possibly TRBD1 (6 bases). Germline CDR1 is SGHAT and CDR2 is FQNNGV. This CDR3 contains 14 residues. V lost 5 bases and J 6 bases, leaving 13 bases between the germline ends. The CDR3: CASSPIRTAGELFF. In DNA, the CDR3 is TGTGCCAGCAGCCCGATCCGGACAGCCGGGGAGCTGTTTTTT.

The rearrangement links TRBV12-3 or TRBV12-4 to TRBJ1-1; 7 bases align to TRBD1. The CDR3 is made up of 13 amino acids. With 6 bases clipped from V and 0 bases from J, the junction kept 1 base outside the gene matches. This chain's CDR3 is CASRQGLNTEAFF. The CDR3 DNA is TGTGCCAGCAGACAGGGGTTGAACACTGAAGCTTTCTTT.

The rearrangement links TRBV7-8 to TRBJ2-7; 8 positions agree with TRBD2. The CDR3 totals 16 residues. The V and J ends lost 0 bases and 4 bases, in that order; junction bases with no gene match: 8. CDR1 is SGHVS and CDR2 is FQNEAQ in the germline V gene. The DNA for the CDR3 is TGTGCCAGCAGCTTAGCCCTTAGCGGGGAGAGGTACGAGCAGTACTTC. This codes for CASSLALSGERYEQYF.

The sample holds a few counts of this clone. The V gene is TRBV5-1, the J gene TRBJ1-1; 7 positions agree with TRBD1. V shed 0 bases, J shed 6 bases, and the junction held 2 bases outside the gene matches. The germline gives CDR1 SGHRS, CDR2 YFSETQ. The CDR3 loop spans 13 amino acids. The CDR3 reads CASSLAGQAEAFF. The CDR3 region has the DNA TGCGCCAGCAGCTTGGCCGGACAGGCTGAAGCTTTCTTT. The complete variable domain, with remaining parts taken from reference TRBV5-1 and TRBJ1-1, reads KAGVTQTPRYLIKTRGQQVTLSCSPISGHRSVSWYQQTPGQGLQFLFEYFSETQRNKGNFPGRFSGRQFSNSRSEMNVSTLELGDSALYLCASSLAGQAEAFFGQGTRLTVV.

This rearrangement joins TRBV6-5 to TRBJ1-3, with 8 bases lining up with TRBD1. Germline CDR1 is MNHEY and CDR2 is SVGAGI. V trimming: 4 bases; J trimming: 4 bases; junction bases outside the gene matches: 3. This CDR3 comprises 14 residues. CDR3: CASSLDRAGNTIYF. CDR3 nucleotides: TGTGCCAGCAGTTTGGACAGGGCCGGAAACACCATATATTTT.

J is TRBJ2-7 and V is TRBV7-2; 8 bases align to TRBD1. This CDR3 has 14 amino acids. Germline CDR1 reads SGHTA; CDR2 reads FQGNSA. Trimming cost V 5 bases and J 8 bases; bases outside gene matches: 11. The CDR3 region is CASSPQGATAQQYF. The DNA for the CDR3 is TGTGCCAGCAGCCCCCAGGGGGCCACCGCGCAGCAGTACTTC.

The rearrangement links TRBV5-6 to TRBJ2-7; D perhaps matches TRBD1 (5 bases). The V end was cut by 4 bases, the J end by 2 bases, with 13 bases between. Germline-derived CDR1 and CDR2 are SGHDT and YYEEEE. The CDR3 extends over 14 amino acids. CDR3 in amino acids: CASSNQGNPYEQYF. The CDR3 DNA is TGTGCCAGCAGCAATCAGGGTAACCCCTACGAGCAGTACTTC.

The chain carries TRBV5-5 and TRBJ2-3; D is possibly TRBD1 (5 bases). V lost 2 bases and J 6 bases, leaving 10 bases between the germline ends. Germline V gene lookup returns CDR1 SGHKS and CDR2 YYEKEE (reference sequence). The CDR3 length is 13 residues. The CDR3 coding sequence is TGTGCCAGCAGCTTCCAGGGTTTGGATACGCAGTATTTT. It is translated as CASSFQGLDTQYF.

V is TRBV5-1 and J is TRBJ2-2; D may be TRBD1 (5 bases). The CDR3 contains 14 residues. Germline CDR1 SGHRS, CDR2 YFSETQ. The V gene lost 5 bases and the J gene lost 3 bases, with 11 bases spanning the gap. Written as DNA, the CDR3 is TGCGCCAGCAGGCTGACAGTGGACACCGGGGAGCTGTTTTTT. Translating it yields CASRLTVDTGELFF.

This clone turned up a few times. The rearrangement links TRBV28 to TRBJ2-4; 13 bases are shared with TRBD2. Germline loops: CDR1 MDHEN, CDR2 SYDVKM. CDR3 length equals 15 residues. V dropped 2 bases and J dropped 6; count of bases not matched to a gene: 1. The CDR3: CASSLTSGRANIQYF. CDR3 sequence (DNA): TGTGCCAGCAGTTTAACTAGCGGGAGGGCAAACATTCAGTACTTC. The complete variable domain, with remaining parts taken from reference TRBV28 and TRBJ2-4, reads DVKVTQSSRYLVKRTGEKVFLECVQDMDHENMFWYRQDPGLGLRLIYFSYDVKMKEKGDIPEGYSVSREKKERFSLILESASTNQTSMYLCASSLTSGRANIQYFGAGTRLSVL.

The chain recombines TRBV6-2 or TRBV6-3 with TRBJ1-5, with 7 positions matching TRBD1. Germline V gives CDR1 MNHEY, CDR2 SVGEGT. The CDR3 covers 18 residues. With 6 bases clipped from V and 4 bases from J, the junction kept 18 bases outside the gene matches. Written as DNA, the CDR3 is TGTGCCAGCAGCCGGGACAGAGAGTTGGTGGTATGGAATCAGCCCCAGCATTTT. Residues: CASSRDRELVVWNQPQHF.

V gene TRBV6-5 combines with J gene TRBJ1-5; D is uncertain. Germline values: CDR1 MNHEY, CDR2 SVGAGI. The V end lost 6 bases, the J end lost 2 bases, and 11 bases lay between the germline ends. The CDR3 runs to 14 residues. CDR3 nucleotides: TGTGCCAGCAGCCTGACGCGGGGCAATCAGCCCCAGCATTTT. This encodes CASSLTRGNQPQHF.

The DNA of the CDR3 is TGCGCCAGCAGCTTGGATGGGGGCTTGGTGAACACTGAAGCTTTCTTT. As protein: CASSLDGGLVNTEAFF. The chain combines TRBV5-1 with TRBJ1-1; D may be TRBD1 (6 bases). CDR1 and CDR2 (germline): SGHRS, YFSETQ. This CDR3 is built from 16 residues. Trimming stripped 0 bases from V and 0 bases from J, with 12 bases between. The variable domain in full, completed from reference TRBV5-1 and TRBJ1-1, reads KAGVTQTPRYLIKTRGQQVTLSCSPISGHRSVSWYQQTPGQGLQFLFEYFSETQRNKGNFPGRFSGRQFSNSRSEMNVSTLELGDSALYLCASSLDGGLVNTEAFFGQGTRLTVV.

The gene calls are TRBV2 and TRBJ2-7; TRBD1 might be the D (5 bases). The CDR3 length is 14 residues. Trimming took off 1 base at V and 2 bases at J, with 9 bases between the two ends. Germline V gene sequence: CDR1 SNHLY, CDR2 FYNNEI. The CDR3 nucleotides are TGTGCCAGCAGTGAAGGAAAGGGGCCCTACGAGCAGTACTTC. Translating it yields CASSEGKGPYEQYF.

The CDR3 here is CASSLRAGGLETQYF. CDR3 sequence (DNA): TGTGCCAGCAGCTTACGAGCGGGAGGGCTGGAGACCCAGTACTTC. The chain links TRBV7-2 to TRBJ2-5, with 10 bases lining up with TRBD2. Germline V lookup: CDR1 SGHTA, CDR2 FQGNSA. This CDR3 contains 15 residues. V was pared by 2 bases and J by 5 bases, with 5 bases of the junction left unmatched. Full variable domain (outside the CDR3, taken from reference TRBV7-2 and TRBJ2-5): GAGVSQSPSNKVTEKGKDVELRCDPISGHTALYWYRQSLGQGLEFLIYFQGNSAPDKSGLPSDRFSAERTGGSVSTLTIQRTQQEDSAVYLCASSLRAGGLETQYFGPGTRLLVL.

The chain has TRBV6-4 and TRBJ2-6, with D unresolved. V gave up 3 bases and J gave up 3 bases, with 12 bases separating them. This CDR3 is built from 16 residues. Germline assignment: CDR1 MRHNA and CDR2 SNTAGT. CDR3 protein: CASSEGQPSGANVLTF. The CDR3 DNA is TGTGCCAGCAGTGAGGGCCAGCCGAGTGGGGCCAACGTCCTGACTTTC.

The chain links TRBV7-9 to TRBJ2-1, with TRBD2 identical over 8 bases. V dropped 9 bases and J dropped 10; count of bases not matched to a gene: 17. Germline CDR1 and CDR2: SEHNR and FQNEAQ (reference sequence). The CDR3 runs to 15 residues. CDR3 bases: TGTGCCAGTCTTAGTTCGGGAGGGCCCGTTCGGGAGCAGTTCTTC. Its protein is CASLSSGGPVREQFF.

The rearrangement joins TRBV6-6 to TRBJ1-2; the match to TRBD1 covers 9 bases. V dropped 6 bases and J dropped 5; count of bases not matched to a gene: 1. The length of the CDR3 is 12 residues. The V gene's germline CDR1 is MNHNY and CDR2 SVGAGI (reference sequence). CDR3 sequence reads: CASSGQGYGYTF. The CDR3 DNA is TGTGCCAGCAGCGGACAGGGGTATGGCTACACCTTC.